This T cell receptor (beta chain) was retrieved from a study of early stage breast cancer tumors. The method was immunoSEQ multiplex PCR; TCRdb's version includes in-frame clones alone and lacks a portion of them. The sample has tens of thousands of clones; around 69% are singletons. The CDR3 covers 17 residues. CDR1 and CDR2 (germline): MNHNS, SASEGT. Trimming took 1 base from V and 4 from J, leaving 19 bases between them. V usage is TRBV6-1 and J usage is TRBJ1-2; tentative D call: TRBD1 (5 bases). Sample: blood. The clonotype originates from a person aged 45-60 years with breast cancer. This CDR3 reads CASSEGLWGRGGYGYTF. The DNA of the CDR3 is TGTGCCAGCAGTGAAGGGCTTTGGGGTAGGGGCGGCTATGGCTACACCTTC.